This entry concerns a single T cell receptor beta chain. Its cognate antigen has yet to be identified. Within one base of it there is no much larger clone, and no base qualities were kept. The identical CDR3 is also encoded by other nucleotide sequences in the sample. The data derive from a study of shared clonotypes between healthy human individuals (dated by TCRdb to 2020 to 2021). For the wider study: The cohort comprised a couple of women and a few men aged 18 to 49 years. To estimate repertoire size and how much clonotypes are shared between individuals, the study performed deep sequencing of blood TCR repertoires from roughly five healthy adults. Leukapheresis yielded between about 0.85 and 10 billion PBMCs per donor. To increase sequencing depth and limit assay-specific biases, different laboratories used diverse techniques to prepare libraries and sequence TCR repertoires. For each donor, three plates each were used for CD4 naive and CD4 memory, two plates were used for CD8 naive, and one plate was used for CD8 memory. The investigation overall reported the following: Estimated clonotype richness was generally larger for naive than for memory subsets. Incomplete sequencing was indicated by rarefaction of sorted-subset datasets, despite the large sequencing depth. Sharing across a handful of donors was observed for approximately 5% of naive CD4, under 4% of naive CD8, 2% to 2.5% of memory CD4, and about 0.4% of memory CD8 clonotypes. Pairwise subsampling indicated that sequencing depth was expected to affect the degree of clonotype sharing among donors. Higher generation probabilities were observed for clonotypes shared by all four sorted-subset donors than for non-shared clonotypes. The small number of donors limited the genetic and exposure-history diversity represented. Sampling was restricted to blood, and TCR repertoires in tissue are likely to differ from TCR repertoires in blood.

Using the deep immunoSEQ assay, TCR CDR3 regions were amplified from genomic DNA by multiplex PCR. For each cell subset, the extracted genomic DNA was distributed evenly across all wells of several immunoSEQ 96-well plates, and each plate served as one replicate. For sorted subsets, roughly 200 ng of genomic DNA, equivalent to around 29,000 T cell genomes, went into each replicate PCR. Purified libraries were quantified with a Qubit 3.0 fluorometer, sized on a Bioanalyzer 2100, and re-quantified with the KAPA Library Quantification kit. Every immunoSEQ 96-well plate was sequenced on a separate single-read 150-cycle Illumina NextSeq 550 flow cell. In the authors' own workflow: Because the immunoSEQ output held only junctional sequences and lacked quality scores, the filtering could not match the filtering applied to full-length reads. To assign V/J genes and CDR3, sequences were annotated against IMGT germline references using PyIR, a Python wrapper for IgBLAST v1.9. Any read was removed if the V/J assignment was weak (E-value above 1e-6), the CDR3 was missing, or the read contained stop codons, out-of-frame junctions, or ambiguous translated residues. A V3J clonotype was defined by an identical inferred V gene, J gene, and CDR3 amino acid sequence. Percentage overlap between repertoires was calculated by dividing the number of shared unique clonotypes by the size of the smaller repertoire. Richness of each repertoire was evaluated using RTK rarefaction, the Chao1 estimator, and Recon v2.1 estimates of unobserved clonotypes. Generation probabilities were computed with OLGA for all TCRbeta clonotypes obtained by the gDNA method from a few donors. This immuneACCESS table, as held by TCRdb, lists in-frame sequences with V and J called but not all clones. Of the missing ones, under half trace to an unresolved V gene in checked studies; the others have no known cause. The V and J calls and clone size were taken over from that table, and D and trimming were inferred from the DNA. This sample gives 2.5 million or so clones in total; more than 90% of them show up just once. The ten largest account for roughly 0.14% of the sample.

From the cysteine up to the phenylalanine, the CDR3 has a length of 13 residues. Kept here is only the CDR3 DNA, which spans 39 bases and is read in frame from base 1. The germline V gene specifies SGHRS as CDR1 and YFSETQ as CDR2. The trim is 1 base for V and 1 base for J, with a gap of 5 bases between the germline ends. The donors were healthy, HIV-negative adults who had no recently reported acute infections or vaccinations. Every donor was a Caucasian adult living in Nashville, Tennessee, USA. CD4+ T cells were enriched by magnetic negative selection, after which naive cells were positively selected on CD45RA and the negative fraction was taken as the memory subset. Blood was collected by leukapheresis, and PBMCs were isolated by Ficoll-Histopaque density gradient centrifugation and then cryopreserved in liquid nitrogen vapor phase. Analytical flow cytometry was used to check the purity and quantity of each magnetically sorted T cell population. Genomic DNA was isolated from every sorted fraction and measured by UV absorbance on a Nanodrop 2000c.

Sequenced material: naive CD4+ T cells sorted from blood. In the paper's terms, the cell subset or site label means: CD45RA+ positively selected. The chain is assembled from TRBV5-1 and TRBJ2-5, with the D gene too uncertain to name. The source is a man between 18 and 35 years old in good health. The nucleotides read TGCGCCAGCAGCTTGTACGGCCAAGAGACCCAGTACTTC. This translates into CASSLYGQETQYF.